A selection of T cell receptor beta chains follows, all from one sample in a study of shared clonotypes between healthy human individuals. Produced via immunoSEQ multiplex PCR; TCRdb's table is partial and in-frame only. The table has hundreds of thousands of clones, around 77% seen once. Sequenced: PBMCs. Every receptor here comes from a woman aged 40 to 49 in good health. Some clones in this sample may be carry-over from other donors' samples. CDR3s include the opening cysteine and the closing phenylalanine or tryptophan. A D gene is named only where the DNA matches it firmly. Where a row states a size, it is once, few, many or the class of an expanded clone; other rows omit it.

CDR3 protein,CDR3 DNA,D gene,clone size,V gene,J gene
CASSPTSPKWEQYF,TGTGCCAGCAGTCCGACTAGCCCCAAATGGGAGCAGTACTTC,TRBD2,once,TRBV7-9,TRBJ2-7
CASSFGGSGNTIYF,TGTGCCAGCAGCTTTGGCGGGTCTGGAAACACCATATATTTT,NA,NA,TRBV7-2,TRBJ1-3
CASRAGTAKAGANVLTF,TGTGCCAGCAGGGCCGGGACCGCGAAAGCTGGGGCCAACGTCCTGACTTTC,NA,NA,TRBV28,TRBJ2-6
CASSYGGRGPTEAFF,TGTGCCAGCTCGTATGGGGGCAGGGGGCCCACTGAAGCTTTCTTT,TRBD1,NA,TRBV25-1,TRBJ1-1
CASSLIAGVSNEQFF,TGTGCCAGCAGCTTAATAGCGGGAGTATCAAATGAGCAGTTCTTC,TRBD2,NA,TRBV7-3,TRBJ2-1
CASSWPGQDYGYTF,TGCGCCAGCAGCTGGCCGGGACAGGACTATGGCTACACCTTC,TRBD1,NA,TRBV5-1,TRBJ1-2
CASSSRSGSADTQYF,TGTGCCAGCAGCTCCCGGAGCGGGAGCGCAGATACGCAGTATTTT,TRBD2,NA,TRBV11-2,TRBJ2-3
CASSLSTSGRASEQFF,TGTGCCAGCAGCCTTAGTACTAGCGGGAGGGCCAGTGAGCAGTTCTTC,TRBD2,NA,TRBV13,TRBJ2-1
CASSLTRNLEAFF,TGTGCCAGCAGCTTGACAAGAAACCTTGAAGCTTTCTTT,NA,many,TRBV7-9,TRBJ1-1
CATQSGHLRKQYF,TGTGCCACCCAATCGGGACACTTGAGGAAGCAGTACTTC,NA,NA,TRBV28,TRBJ2-7
CASSLDRGNTEAFF,TGTGCCAGCAGCCTTGACAGGGGGAACACTGAAGCTTTCTTT,TRBD1,NA,TRBV5-4,TRBJ1-1
CASSEKRDRAYEQYF,TGTGCCAGCAGTGAGAAGCGGGACAGAGCCTACGAGCAGTACTTC,NA,once,TRBV6-4,TRBJ2-7
CASSPTGAEEQFF,TGTGCCAGCAGCCCAACCGGGGCGGAAGAGCAGTTCTTC,NA,NA,TRBV11-3,TRBJ2-1
CASTRTGEPQHF,TGTGCCAGCACCAGGACGGGTGAGCCCCAGCATTTT,NA,NA,TRBV5-6,TRBJ1-5
CASSSDKNTEAFF,TGTGCCAGCAGCTCGGACAAGAACACTGAAGCTTTCTTT,NA,NA,TRBV5-4,TRBJ1-1
CASRRDRNTGELFF,TGTGCCAGCAGGCGGGACAGAAACACCGGGGAGCTGTTTTTT,NA,NA,TRBV6-4,TRBJ2-2
CASSQDPLGTGRDEQYF,TGTGCCAGCAGCCAAGACCCACTCGGGACAGGGAGGGACGAGCAGTACTTC,TRBD1,NA,TRBV14,TRBJ2-7
CASSLDRVQETQYF,TGTGCCAGCAGCCTAGACAGGGTCCAAGAGACCCAGTACTTC,TRBD1,NA,TRBV11-2,TRBJ2-5
CAWSIGTGGSNYGYTF,TGTGCCTGGAGTATCGGGACAGGGGGCTCTAACTATGGCTACACCTTC,TRBD1,NA,TRBV30,TRBJ1-2
CAISESGAGANVLTF,TGTGCCATCAGTGAGTCGGGCGCTGGGGCCAACGTCCTGACTTTC,NA,NA,TRBV10-3,TRBJ2-6
CASSAHGLAGGGELFF,TGCGCCAGCAGTGCTCATGGACTAGCGGGAGGTGGGGAGCTGTTTTTT,TRBD2,few,TRBV10-2,TRBJ2-2
CASSWDGAYGYTF,TGTGCCAGCAGCTGGGACGGAGCATATGGCTACACCTTC,NA,once,TRBV7-9,TRBJ1-2
CASSKRAGVDEQYF,TGTGCCAGTAGTAAACGGGCGGGAGTTGATGAGCAGTACTTC,TRBD2,NA,TRBV19,TRBJ2-7